This paragraph reports one T cell receptor (beta chain). The data originate from a study of Ad26.COV2.S vaccination and SARS-CoV-2 variants. CDR3 length: 14 residues. The V gene lost 5 bases and the J gene lost 2 bases, with 13 bases spanning the gap. Per the germline V gene, CDR1 is MDHEN and CDR2 is SYDVKM. Assay: immunoSEQ multiplex PCR; the TCRdb copy retains only in-frame clones and omits some. The data contain a few hundred thousand clones, over 75% of them singletons. The treatment is: around 19 received Ad26.COV2.S at low or high dose, single or two shots; about five received placebo; per-sample allocation not given. Day 63 after the first vaccine or placebo injection was the time point for sampling.

This TCR came from a person between 18 and 65 years old who received the Ad26.COV2.S COVID-19 vaccine or a placebo. This sample comprised peripheral blood, obtained in a trial of Ad26.COV2.S vaccine versus placebo. V and J are TRBV28 and TRBJ2-7; D possibly corresponds to TRBD1 (5 bases). The CDR3 nucleotides read TGTGCCAGCAGTCCAAGCCTACAGGCCTACGAGCAGTACTTC. Translation gives CASSPSLQAYEQYF.